A single sample gave rise to the 26 T cell receptor beta chains below, sequenced in a study of CD8 T cells in Susac syndrome. Random hexamers were used to reverse transcribe the RNA input (about 0.5 to 1 ug). MiXCR, applied by TCRdb to the immunoSEQ multiplex PCR reads, yields one record per CDR3 protein. Of about 160,000 distinct CDR3 sequences listed, roughly 94% were seen once; the top ten hold approximately 0.094%. Input material: CD4+ T cells from PBMCs. The source is a human donor with multiple sclerosis.

J is TRBJ2-5 and V is TRBV29-1; weak D call: TRBD1 (6 bases). The CDR3 runs to 12 residues. Trimming left V 6 bases short and J 3 bases short, with 11 bases between. Germline V gene lookup returns CDR1 SQVTM and CDR2 ANQGSEA. CDR3 loop: CSVCEGEETQYF. The CDR3 DNA is TGCAGCGTCTGCGAGGGGGAAGAGACCCAGTACTTC.

This rearrangement joins TRBV19 to TRBJ2-6, with 9 bases aligning to TRBD1. Germline trimming cut 5 bases from V and 0 bases from J; bases unmatched to any gene: 5. Germline lookup yields CDR1 LNHDA and CDR2 SQIVND (reference sequence). This CDR3 region has 17 residues. The CDR3 protein is CASSPGTGLSGANVLTF. CDR3 in DNA: TGTGCCAGTAGTCCCGGGACAGGGCTCTCTGGGGCCAACGTCCTGACTTTC.

V gene TRBV6-6 combines with J gene TRBJ2-1; 10 positions match TRBD2. The CDR3 is 13 amino acids. After removal of 10 bases from V and 7 bases from J, the junction contained 7 bases not matched to a gene. Germline lookup yields CDR1 MNHNY and CDR2 SVGAGI (reference sequence). The CDR3 here is CATQAGGRNEQFF. CDR3 in DNA: TGTGCCACTCAAGCGGGAGGGAGAAATGAGCAGTTCTTC.

This CDR3 is CAIIPGLAGMSEQFF. CDR3 in DNA: TGTGCCATCATTCCGGGACTAGCGGGAATGAGTGAGCAGTTCTTC. J is TRBJ2-1 and V is TRBV10-3; 13 positions match TRBD2. Germline values: CDR1 ENHRY, CDR2 SYGVKD. V was clipped by 7 bases and J by 9 bases; unmatched bases: 9. The CDR3 spans 15 residues.

This clonotype came up once. V and J are TRBV10-3 and TRBJ2-7; the match to TRBD2 covers 15 bases. Trimming cost V 8 bases and J 6 bases; bases outside gene matches: 5. This CDR3 contains 14 residues. The germline CDR1 and CDR2 sequences are ENHRY and SYGVKD. This CDR3 reads CAIGGGLAGGEQYF. CDR3 nucleotide sequence: TGTGCCATCGGGGGGGGACTAGCGGGAGGCGAGCAGTACTTC.

This chain uses TRBV2 with TRBJ1-4; D remains ambiguous. V gave up 3 bases and J gave up 8 bases, with 13 bases separating them. The CDR3 has 14 residues. Germline V gene data show CDR1 as SNHLY and CDR2 as FYNNEI. This CDR3 reads CASSDHLVEEKLFF. The CDR3 nucleotides are TGTGCCAGCAGTGACCACCTTGTGGAGGAAAAACTGTTTTTT.

The genes are TRBV24-1 and TRBJ1-1, with 7 bases matching TRBD1. The CDR3 spans 16 residues. CDR1 KGHDR and CDR2 SFDVKD come from the germline V gene. Trimming took 2 bases from V and 8 from J; bases not matched to a gene: 13. CDR3 sequence (DNA): TGTGCCACCAGTGATTCCCGGGACAGTCCCCCTGAGGAAGCTTTCTTT. Translating gives CATSDSRDSPPEEAFF.

V and J are TRBV11-1 and TRBJ2-2, with 8 bases identical to TRBD1. The ends lost 5 bases at V and 2 bases at J; junction bases unmatched: 4. In germline, CDR1 is SGHAT, CDR2 FQDESV (reference sequence). The CDR3 covers 15 residues. The CDR3 DNA sequence: TGTGCCAGCAGCCTATCAGGGGGCAACACCGGGGAGCTGTTTTTT. This sequence encodes CASSLSGGNTGELFF.

This clonotype has a single count. CDR3 sequence: CSVGGAEGDTF. Written as DNA, the CDR3 is TGCAGCGTTGGTGGGGCCGAGGGGGACACCTTC. The chain employs TRBV29-1 and TRBJ1-2, with a tentative D call TRBD1 (6 bases). CDR1 is SQVTM and CDR2 is ANQGSEA in the germline V gene. This CDR3 region has 11 residues. V lost 4 bases and J 12 bases, leaving 15 bases between the germline ends.

This chain uses TRBV15 with TRBJ1-1; D remains ambiguous. V was pared by 0 bases and J by 0 bases, with 5 bases between. This CDR3 comprises 14 residues. The germline V gene has CDR1 LNHNV and CDR2 YYDKDF (reference sequence). CDR3 bases: TGTGCCACCAGCAGAGATAGTCTGAACACTGAAGCTTTCTTT. Translated: CATSRDSLNTEAFF. Full variable domain (rest looked up from reference TRBV15 and TRBJ1-1): DAMVIQNPRYQVTQFGKPVTLSCSQTLNHNVMYWYQQKSSQAPKLLFHYYDKDFNNEADTPDNFQSRRPNTSFCFLDIRSPGLGDTAMYLCATSRDSLNTEAFFGQGTRLTVV.

The chain joins TRBV6-2 or TRBV6-3 to TRBJ2-6; D unclear. Germline V CDR1 and CDR2: MNHEY, SVGEGT. The CDR3 runs to 15 residues. The V gene lost 4 bases and the J gene lost 6 bases, with 13 bases spanning the gap. The CDR3 DNA reads as TGTGCCAGCAGTTTCCAGGATCCATCGGCCAACGTCCTGACTTTC. Translation gives CASSFQDPSANVLTF.

The chain recombines TRBV16 with TRBJ1-2, with D uncertain. CDR3 length: 11 residues. V was shortened by 1 base and J by 8 bases, with 5 bases between the two germline ends. Germline-derived CDR1 and CDR2 are KGHSY and FQNENV. The CDR3 is CASSQWVGYTF. The CDR3, as DNA: TGTGCCAGCAGCCAATGGGTGGGCTACACCTTC.

The chain links TRBV6-1 to TRBJ2-1; D uncertain. CDR3 size: 11 residues. The germline CDR1 and CDR2 sequences are MNHNS and SASEGT. V lost 6 bases to trimming and J lost 7 bases, with 7 bases between them. Here the CDR3 reads CASRKENEQFF. The CDR3 DNA sequence: TGTGCCAGCAGAAAGGAGAATGAGCAGTTCTTC.

V gene TRBV5-1 combines with J gene TRBJ2-2; no clear D. Germline V gene sequence: CDR1 SGHRS, CDR2 YFSETQ. V lost 0 bases, J lost 3 bases, and 0 bases lay in between. The CDR3 contains 12 residues. The DNA of the CDR3 is TGCGCCAGCAGCTTGGACACCGGGGAGCTGTTTTTT. This codes for CASSLDTGELFF.

The rearrangement links TRBV21-1 to TRBJ2-3; whether TRBD1, the table's D call, matches the DNA was not checked. TRBV21-1 is annotated as a pseudogene. The CDR3 is 14 amino acids. The CDR3 nucleotides are TGTGCCAGCAGCAAACCCCCCAGCACAGATACGCAGTATTTT. This codes for CASSKPPSTDTQYF.

The chain combines TRBV30 with TRBJ1-4; D not resolved. Between the trimmed V and J ends, which lost 2 bases and 5 bases, there was a span of 15 bases. The CDR3 spans 15 residues. Germline values: CDR1 GTSNPN, CDR2 SVGIG (reference sequence). DNA of the CDR3: TGTGCCTGGAGTTCCGGGAGGTCGGGAAATGAAAAACTGTTTTTT. Translation gives CAWSSGRSGNEKLFF.

This chain links TRBV19 with TRBJ1-5; possibly TRBD1 for D (6 bases). Germline V lookup: CDR1 LNHDA, CDR2 SQIVND (reference sequence). The CDR3 is 13 amino acids. V lost 5 bases, J lost 6 bases, and 11 bases lay in between. CDR3 nucleotide sequence: TGTGCCAGTAGTTCCGGACAGATTCAGCCCCAGCATTTT. Translation gives CASSSGQIQPQHF.

V is TRBV19 and J is TRBJ1-2; 10 positions agree with TRBD1. After removal of 8 bases from V and 8 bases from J, the junction contained 8 bases not matched to a gene. Per germline, CDR1 LNHDA and CDR2 SQIVND (reference sequence). The CDR3 loop spans 13 amino acids. Here the CDR3 reads CASVPGQGRGYTF. The CDR3 DNA is TGTGCCAGTGTCCCGGGACAGGGGAGAGGCTACACCTTC.

The CDR3 here is CASSPRGYGISGTDTQYF. The CDR3 DNA sequence: TGTGCCAGCAGCCCGAGAGGGTACGGGATATCTGGCACAGATACGCAGTATTTT. This sequence joins TRBV13 and TRBJ2-3; D perhaps matches TRBD2 (5 bases). The V gene lost 5 bases and the J gene lost 1 base, with 22 bases spanning the gap. In germline, CDR1 is PRHDT, CDR2 FYEKMQ (reference sequence). CDR3 length: 18 amino acids.

This chain joins TRBV2 and TRBJ1-2; 8 bases map to TRBD1. This CDR3 has 16 residues. Germline trimming cut 6 bases from V and 7 bases from J; bases unmatched to any gene: 16. Germline CDR1 reads SNHLY; CDR2 reads FYNNEI. The CDR3 loop is CASRGTLDRGGGGYTF. The CDR3, as DNA: TGTGCCAGCAGAGGAACCCTTGACAGGGGAGGTGGTGGCTACACCTTC.

The rearrangement joins TRBV27 to TRBJ1-1; D perhaps matches TRBD1 (5 bases). The CDR3 runs 15 residues. Germline assignment: CDR1 MNHEY and CDR2 SMNVEV (reference sequence). Trimming stripped 8 bases from V and 1 base from J, with 17 bases between. The CDR3: CASSGVRGPNTEAFF. The CDR3 coding sequence is TGTGCCAGCTCCGGAGTTAGGGGTCCGAACACTGAAGCTTTCTTT.

This chain connects TRBV30 to TRBJ2-1; the D gene is possibly TRBD2 (6 bases). The CDR3 runs to 16 residues. The germline CDR1 and CDR2 sequences are GTSNPN and SVGIG (reference sequence). V dropped 3 bases and J dropped 2 bases, with 17 bases sitting between them. For the CDR3, the DNA is TGTGCCTGGAGGGCCCTCGAGAAGCGGGCCTACAATGAGCAGTTCTTC. It specifies CAWRALEKRAYNEQFF.

The gene calls are TRBV19 and TRBJ2-7, with a weak D call TRBD1 (5 bases). Trimming cost V 3 bases and J 7 bases, with 16 bases left between them. The CDR3 covers 14 residues. CDR1 is LNHDA, CDR2 SQIVND, per germline (reference sequence). The CDR3 region is CASSISGRAWEQYF. The CDR3 coding sequence is TGTGCCAGTAGTATCTCCGGCAGGGCCTGGGAGCAGTACTTC.

The chain uses TRBV29-1 and TRBJ1-2; D perhaps matches TRBD1 (6 bases). CDR3 length: 11 amino acids. Between the trimmed V and J ends, which lost 0 bases and 12 bases, there was a span of 11 bases. CDR1 is SQVTM, CDR2 ANQGSEA, per germline. The CDR3, as DNA: TGCAGCGTTGAAGATAACAGGGTTAACACCTTC. Its protein is CSVEDNRVNTF.

This sequence joins TRBV6-5 and TRBJ2-3; D unclear. Germline V lookup: CDR1 MNHEY, CDR2 SVGAGI. Trimming took off 0 bases at V and 0 bases at J, with 10 bases between the two ends. The CDR3 extends over 16 amino acids. CDR3 amino acids: CASSYSFRISTDTQYF. CDR3 nucleotide sequence: TGTGCCAGCAGTTACTCATTCAGGATTAGCACAGATACGCAGTATTTT.

This rearrangement joins TRBV18 to TRBJ1-2; no clear D gene. The V end lost 3 bases, the J end lost 1 base, and 12 bases lay between the germline ends. The CDR3 consists of 15 residues. Germline V CDR1 and CDR2: KGHSH, LQKENI. DNA of the CDR3: TGTGCCAGCTCACCGGAGACGGACCTTAACTATGGCTACACCTTC. It codes for CASSPETDLNYGYTF.